One sample yielded the 13 T cell receptor beta chains listed below, sequenced in a study of blood T cells in healthy people across ages. It was with a sample-barcoded 5' primer and a J-beta primer mix that a second PCR of roughly 6 to 11 cycles was run. Each CDR3 protein is one row after TCRdb ran MiXCR on the 5' RACE reads. Among 650,000 or so distinct CDR3 sequences listed, about 51% were seen once. The sequenced sample was blood. These receptors were taken from a woman of 80 years or more in good health.

In its sample, this clonotype was seen many times. The chain has TRBV27 and TRBJ2-1; D uncertain. Germline V CDR1 and CDR2: MNHEY, SMNVEV (reference sequence). The CDR3 consists of 13 residues. Trimming shortened V by 7 bases and J by 8 bases, and 15 bases separated the two germline ends. For the CDR3, the DNA is TGTGCCAGCAACTCGCGTGGAGCCTATGAGCAGTTCTTC. Residues: CASNSRGAYEQFF.

The gene calls are TRBV9 and TRBJ2-3; D gene uncertain. The germline V gene encodes CDR1 SGDLS and CDR2 YYNGEE. V was cut by 9 bases and J by 5 bases, with 10 bases left in between. This CDR3 has 11 amino acids. The DNA of the CDR3 is TGTGCCACCAGTACGCAAGATACGCAGTATTTT. Its protein product is CATSTQDTQYF.

The chain combines TRBV12-3 or TRBV12-4 with TRBJ2-5; D may be TRBD2 (6 bases). This CDR3 is 16 amino acids long. Trimming took off 5 bases at V and 0 bases at J, with 16 bases between the two ends. CDR3 nucleotides: TGTGCCAGCAGTCCGAGGGAGGTCGCGAACCAAGAGACCCAGTACTTC. Translated, it gives CASSPREVANQETQYF.

The chain has TRBV27 and TRBJ2-7; D may be TRBD2 (8 bases). CDR3 length: 17 residues. Trimming removed 3 bases from V and 0 bases from J, with 18 bases in between. CDR1 is MNHEY and CDR2 is SMNVEV in the germline V gene (reference sequence). The CDR3: CASSFSGQAGGSYEQYF. The CDR3 coding sequence is TGTGCCAGCAGTTTCTCCGGACAGGCGGGGGGCTCCTACGAGCAGTACTTC.

The rearrangement links TRBV4-1 to TRBJ2-1; possibly TRBD2 for D (5 bases). The germline V and J ends were trimmed by 7 bases and 2 bases, with 12 bases remaining between them. CDR1 and CDR2 (germline): MGHRA, YSYEKL. The CDR3 consists of 14 residues. The CDR3 bases are TGCGCCAGCAACCCGGGAACGACCTACAATGAGCAGTTCTTC. Translated: CASNPGTTYNEQFF.

This clonotype was recorded at least ten times. V is TRBV29-1 and J is TRBJ2-5; D call uncertain. The V end was cut by 6 bases, the J end by 5 bases, with 10 bases between. Germline CDR1 reads SQVTM; CDR2 reads ANQGSEA. This CDR3 is built from 11 residues. CDR3 nucleotides: TGCAGCGTGAAGCCCCCGGAGACCCAGTACTTC. This sequence encodes CSVKPPETQYF. Supplemented by reference TRBV29-1 and TRBJ2-5, the full variable domain reads SAVISQKPSRDICQRGTSLTIQCQVDSQVTMMFWYRQQPGQSLTLIATANQGSEATYESGFVIDKFPISRPNLTFSTLTVSNMSPEDSSIYLCSVKPPETQYFGPGTRLLVL.

The rearrangement joins TRBV12-3 or TRBV12-4 to TRBJ2-4, with D possibly TRBD2 on 5 matching bases. TRBJ2-7 matches the DNA end more closely, so the J call is doubtful. The length of the CDR3 is 15 residues. The CDR3 region has the DNA TGTGCCAGCAGTTTCTCCTCGGGATCCAACTACGAGCAGTACTTC. It is translated as CASSFSSGSNYEQYF.

As to this clonotype: This may be a read error: a much more frequent sequence differs by one nucleotide. This chain connects TRBV6-1 to TRBJ1-2; the D is unclear. V lost 5 bases and J 2 bases, leaving 9 bases between the germline ends. Looked up from germline, CDR1 is MNHNS and CDR2 is SASEGT. The CDR3 contains 13 residues. CDR3 protein: CASSMRGNYGYTF. The DNA for the CDR3 is TGTGCCAGCAGTATGAGAGGGAACTATGGCTACACCTTC.

With respect to this clonotype: This may arise from a read error, as a much more abundant clone is one base away. The chain uses TRBV7-9 and TRBJ2-7; no reliable D call. The CDR3 has 15 residues. CDR1 SEHNR and CDR2 FQNEAQ come from the germline V gene (reference sequence). V dropped 5 bases and J dropped 0 bases, with 14 bases sitting between them. CDR3 DNA: TGTGCCAGCAGCCCCCAAGAAGCTACCTCCTACGAGCAGTACTTC. This gives the protein CASSPQEATSYEQYF.

A note on this clonotype: A much larger clone lies one base from this, so it may be a read error. V and J are TRBV29-1 and TRBJ2-3, with 9 nucleotides matching TRBD2. Trimming cost V 6 bases and J 5 bases; bases outside gene matches: 9. Germline CDR1 reads SQVTM; CDR2 reads ANQGSEA. This CDR3 contains 14 residues. The CDR3 DNA reads as TGCAGCGTATGCGGGGGGGTCGGAGGAGATACGCAGTATTTT. Encoded protein: CSVCGGVGGDTQYF.

The chain joins TRBV7-9 to TRBJ2-1; no firm D call. The DNA end is more similar to TRBJ2-7, so the J call may be wrong. This CDR3 is 16 amino acids long. The germline V gene has CDR1 SEHNR and CDR2 FQNEAQ (reference sequence). The CDR3 DNA follows: TGTGCCAGCAGCTTAGGGCCTCGGAGCTCCTACAATGAGCAGTACTTC. Its protein is CASSLGPRSSYNEQYF.

The chain links TRBV20-1 to TRBJ1-5, with D hard to call. The CDR3 contains 16 residues. The germline gives CDR1 DFQATT, CDR2 SNEGSKA (reference sequence). V lost 5 bases and J lost 6, with 23 bases in between. The CDR3 protein is CSASDPVEIYSQPQHF. CDR3 bases: TGCAGTGCTTCGGACCCGGTAGAAATTTATTCTCAGCCCCAGCATTTT.

The chain uses TRBV7-2 and TRBJ2-2; TRBD1 is a possible D gene (6 bases). Trimming cost V 4 bases and J 6 bases, with 15 bases left between them. The CDR3 runs to 15 residues. From germline, CDR1 is SGHTA and CDR2 FQGNSA. The CDR3 reads CASSSRPAGAGELFF. CDR3 bases: TGTGCCAGCAGCTCCAGACCAGCAGGGGCCGGGGAGCTGTTTTTT.